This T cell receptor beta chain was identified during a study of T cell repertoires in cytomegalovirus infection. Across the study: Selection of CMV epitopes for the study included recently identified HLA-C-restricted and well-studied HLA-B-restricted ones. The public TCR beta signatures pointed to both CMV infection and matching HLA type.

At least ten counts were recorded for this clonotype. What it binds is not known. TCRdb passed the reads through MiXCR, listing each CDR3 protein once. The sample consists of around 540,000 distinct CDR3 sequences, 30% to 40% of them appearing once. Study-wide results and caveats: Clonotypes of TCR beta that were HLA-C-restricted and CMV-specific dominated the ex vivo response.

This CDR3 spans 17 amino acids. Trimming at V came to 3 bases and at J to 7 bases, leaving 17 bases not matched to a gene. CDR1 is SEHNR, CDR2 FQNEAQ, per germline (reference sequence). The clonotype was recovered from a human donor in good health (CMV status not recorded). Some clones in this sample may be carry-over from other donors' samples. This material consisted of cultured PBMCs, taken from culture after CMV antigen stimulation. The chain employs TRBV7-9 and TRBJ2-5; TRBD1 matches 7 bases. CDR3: CASSFWQTGPTWGTQYF. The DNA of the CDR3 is TGTGCCAGCAGCTTTTGGCAGACAGGGCCAACTTGGGGGACCCAGTACTTC.